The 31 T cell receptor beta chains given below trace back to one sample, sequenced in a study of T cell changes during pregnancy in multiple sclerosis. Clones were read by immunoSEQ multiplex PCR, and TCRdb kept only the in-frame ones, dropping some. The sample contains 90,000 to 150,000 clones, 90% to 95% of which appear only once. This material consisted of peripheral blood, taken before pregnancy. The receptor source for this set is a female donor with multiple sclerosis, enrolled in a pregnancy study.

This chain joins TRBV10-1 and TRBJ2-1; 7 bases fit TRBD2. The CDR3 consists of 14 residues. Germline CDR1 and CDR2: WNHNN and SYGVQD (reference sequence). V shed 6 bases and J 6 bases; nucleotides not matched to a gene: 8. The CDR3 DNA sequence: TGCGCCAGCAGCCCTTTAGGGAGGGCCAATGAGCAGTTCTTC. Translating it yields CASSPLGRANEQFF.

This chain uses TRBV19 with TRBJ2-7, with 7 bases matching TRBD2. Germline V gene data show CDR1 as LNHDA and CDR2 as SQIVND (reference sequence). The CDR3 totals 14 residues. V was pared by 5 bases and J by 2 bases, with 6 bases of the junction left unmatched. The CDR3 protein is CASSGRDYPYEQYF. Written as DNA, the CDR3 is TGTGCCAGTAGTGGCCGGGACTACCCCTACGAGCAGTACTTC.

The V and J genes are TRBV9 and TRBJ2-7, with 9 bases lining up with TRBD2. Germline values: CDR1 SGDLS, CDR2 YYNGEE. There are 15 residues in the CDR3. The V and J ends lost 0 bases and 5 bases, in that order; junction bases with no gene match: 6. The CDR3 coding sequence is TGTGCCAGCAGCGTAGATGGCGGGAGGGTAAACGAGCAGTACTTC. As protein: CASSVDGGRVNEQYF.

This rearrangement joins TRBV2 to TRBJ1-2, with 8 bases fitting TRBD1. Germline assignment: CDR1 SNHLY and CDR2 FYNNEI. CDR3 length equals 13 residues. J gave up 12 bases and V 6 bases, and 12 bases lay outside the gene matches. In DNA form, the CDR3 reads TGTGCCAGCAGCCGAAAGGGGGACAGGTCGGACACCTTC. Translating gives CASSRKGDRSDTF.

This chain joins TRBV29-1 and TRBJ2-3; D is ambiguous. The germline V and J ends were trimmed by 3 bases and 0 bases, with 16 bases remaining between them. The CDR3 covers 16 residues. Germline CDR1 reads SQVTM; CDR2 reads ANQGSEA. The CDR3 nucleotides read TGCAGCGTTGAGGCAATCCAGGTTCATAGCACAGATACGCAGTATTTT. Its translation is CSVEAIQVHSTDTQYF.

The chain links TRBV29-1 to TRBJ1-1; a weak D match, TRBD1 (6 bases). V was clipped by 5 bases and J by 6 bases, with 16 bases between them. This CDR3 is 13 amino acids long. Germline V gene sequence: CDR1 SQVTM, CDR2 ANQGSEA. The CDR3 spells CSVMRGGPSEAFF. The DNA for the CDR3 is TGCAGCGTTATGCGGGGGGGCCCATCTGAAGCTTTCTTT.

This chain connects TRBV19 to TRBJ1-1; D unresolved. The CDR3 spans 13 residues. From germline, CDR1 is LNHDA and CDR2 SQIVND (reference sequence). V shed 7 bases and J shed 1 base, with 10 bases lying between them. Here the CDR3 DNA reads TGTGCCAGTACCACGACGGGGAACACTGAAGCTTTCTTT. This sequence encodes CASTTTGNTEAFF.

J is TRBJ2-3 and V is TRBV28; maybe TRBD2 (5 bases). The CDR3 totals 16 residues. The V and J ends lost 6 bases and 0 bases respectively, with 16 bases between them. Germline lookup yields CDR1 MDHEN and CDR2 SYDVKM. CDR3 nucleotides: TGTGCCAGCAGCCCTGGACGGAGGACTAGCACAGATACGCAGTATTTT. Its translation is CASSPGRRTSTDTQYF.

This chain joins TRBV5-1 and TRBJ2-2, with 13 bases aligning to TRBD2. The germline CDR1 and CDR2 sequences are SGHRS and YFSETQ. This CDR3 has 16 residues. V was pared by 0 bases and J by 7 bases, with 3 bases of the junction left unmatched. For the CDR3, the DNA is TGCGCCAGCAGCTTGGGACTAGCGGGGGGAATCGGGGAGCTGTTTTTT. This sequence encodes CASSLGLAGGIGELFF. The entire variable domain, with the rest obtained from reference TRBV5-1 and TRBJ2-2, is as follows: KAGVTQTPRYLIKTRGQQVTLSCSPISGHRSVSWYQQTPGQGLQFLFEYFSETQRNKGNFPGRFSGRQFSNSRSEMNVSTLELGDSALYLCASSLGLAGGIGELFFGEGSRLTVL.

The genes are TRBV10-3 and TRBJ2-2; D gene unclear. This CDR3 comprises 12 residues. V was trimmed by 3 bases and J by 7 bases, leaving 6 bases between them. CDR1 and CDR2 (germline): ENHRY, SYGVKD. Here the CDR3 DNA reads TGTGCCATCAGTGAATCTGTCGGGGAGCTGTTTTTT. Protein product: CAISESVGELFF.

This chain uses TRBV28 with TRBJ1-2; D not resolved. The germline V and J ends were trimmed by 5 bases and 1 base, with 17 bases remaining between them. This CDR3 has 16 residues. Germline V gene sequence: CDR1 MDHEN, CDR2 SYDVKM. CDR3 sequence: CASSHSLGSLNYGYTF. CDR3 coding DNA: TGTGCCAGCAGTCACTCCCTGGGCTCACTTAACTATGGCTACACCTTC.

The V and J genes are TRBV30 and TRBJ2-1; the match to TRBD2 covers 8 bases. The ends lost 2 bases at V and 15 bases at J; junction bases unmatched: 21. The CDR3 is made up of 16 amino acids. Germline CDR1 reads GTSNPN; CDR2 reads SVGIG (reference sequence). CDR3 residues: CAWSPHAGHASGYWFF. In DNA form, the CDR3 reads TGTGCCTGGAGTCCCCACGCGGGACATGCTAGCGGGTATTGGTTCTTC.

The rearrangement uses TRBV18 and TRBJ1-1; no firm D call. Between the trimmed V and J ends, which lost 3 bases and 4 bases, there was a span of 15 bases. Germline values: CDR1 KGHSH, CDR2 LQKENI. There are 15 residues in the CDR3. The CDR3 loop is CASSPARPGSTEAFF. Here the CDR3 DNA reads TGTGCCAGCTCACCTGCCAGGCCCGGATCCACTGAAGCTTTCTTT.

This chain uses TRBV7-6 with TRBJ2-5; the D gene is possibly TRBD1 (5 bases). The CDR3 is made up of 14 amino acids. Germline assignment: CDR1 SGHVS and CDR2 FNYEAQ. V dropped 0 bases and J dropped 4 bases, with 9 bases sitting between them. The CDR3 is CASSLAVRGETQYF. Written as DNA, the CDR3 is TGTGCCAGCAGCTTAGCAGTAAGGGGAGAGACCCAGTACTTC.

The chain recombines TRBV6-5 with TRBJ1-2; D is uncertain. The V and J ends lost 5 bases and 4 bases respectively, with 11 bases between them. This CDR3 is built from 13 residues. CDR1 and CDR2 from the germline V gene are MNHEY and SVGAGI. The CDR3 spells CASSPRGSYGYTF. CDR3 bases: TGTGCCAGCAGTCCCCGGGGAAGCTATGGCTACACCTTC.

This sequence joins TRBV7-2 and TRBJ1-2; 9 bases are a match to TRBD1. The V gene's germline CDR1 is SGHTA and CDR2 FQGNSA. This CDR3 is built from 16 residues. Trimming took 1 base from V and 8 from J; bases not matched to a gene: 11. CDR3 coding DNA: TGTGCCAGCAGCTTAGATCACAGGGGGCAAGGGGAGGGCTACACCTTC. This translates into CASSLDHRGQGEGYTF.

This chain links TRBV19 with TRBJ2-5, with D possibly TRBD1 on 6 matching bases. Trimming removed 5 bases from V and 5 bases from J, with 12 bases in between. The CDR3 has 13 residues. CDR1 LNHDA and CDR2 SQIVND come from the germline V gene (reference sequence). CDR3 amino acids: CASSAGTMETQYF. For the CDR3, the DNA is TGTGCCAGTAGTGCCGGGACAATGGAGACCCAGTACTTC.

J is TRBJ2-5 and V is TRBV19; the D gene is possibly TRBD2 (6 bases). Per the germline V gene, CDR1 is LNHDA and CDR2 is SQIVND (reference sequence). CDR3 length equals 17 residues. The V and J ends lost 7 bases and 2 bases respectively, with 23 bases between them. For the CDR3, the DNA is TGTGCCAGTACTCCGGCGGGGTTCGGCGACGGACAAGAGACCCAGTACTTC. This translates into CASTPAGFGDGQETQYF.

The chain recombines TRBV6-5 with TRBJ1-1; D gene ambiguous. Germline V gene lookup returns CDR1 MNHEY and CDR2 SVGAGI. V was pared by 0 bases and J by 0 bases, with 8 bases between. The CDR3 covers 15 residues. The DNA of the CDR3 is TGTGCCAGCAGTTACTCAGCAGACATGAACACTGAAGCTTTCTTT. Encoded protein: CASSYSADMNTEAFF.

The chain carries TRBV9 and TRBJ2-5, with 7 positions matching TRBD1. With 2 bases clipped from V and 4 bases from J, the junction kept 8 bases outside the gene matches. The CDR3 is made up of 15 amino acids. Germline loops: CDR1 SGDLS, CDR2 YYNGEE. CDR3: CASSVSTGQLETQYF. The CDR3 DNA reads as TGTGCCAGCAGCGTCTCGACGGGACAGTTAGAGACCCAGTACTTC.

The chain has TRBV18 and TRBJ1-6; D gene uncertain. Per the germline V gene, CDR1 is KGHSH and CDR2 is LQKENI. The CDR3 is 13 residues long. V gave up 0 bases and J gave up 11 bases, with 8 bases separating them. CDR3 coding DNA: TGTGCCAGCTCACCACCGGGCGGGGCACCCCTCCACTTT. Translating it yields CASSPPGGAPLHF.

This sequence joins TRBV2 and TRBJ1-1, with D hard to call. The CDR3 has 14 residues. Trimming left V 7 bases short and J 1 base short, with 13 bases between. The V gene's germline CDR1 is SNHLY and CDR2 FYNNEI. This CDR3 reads CASMRRGANTEAFF. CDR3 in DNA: TGTGCCAGCATGAGGAGAGGCGCGAACACTGAAGCTTTCTTT. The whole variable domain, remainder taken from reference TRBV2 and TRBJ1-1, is EPEVTQTPSHQVTQMGQEVILRCVPISNHLYFYWYRQILGQKVEFLVSFYNNEISEKSEIFDDQFSVERPDGSNFTLKIRSTKLEDSAMYFCASMRRGANTEAFFGQGTRLTVV.

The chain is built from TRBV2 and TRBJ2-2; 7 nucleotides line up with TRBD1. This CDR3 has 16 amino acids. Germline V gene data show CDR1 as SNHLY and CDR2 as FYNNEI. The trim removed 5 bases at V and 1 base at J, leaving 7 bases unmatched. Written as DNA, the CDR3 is TGTGCCAGCAGTCGGACAGGCCTAGAGAACACCGGGGAGCTGTTTTTT. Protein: CASSRTGLENTGELFF. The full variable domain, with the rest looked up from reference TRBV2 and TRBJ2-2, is EPEVTQTPSHQVTQMGQEVILRCVPISNHLYFYWYRQILGQKVEFLVSFYNNEISEKSEIFDDQFSVERPDGSNFTLKIRSTKLEDSAMYFCASSRTGLENTGELFFGEGSRLTVL.

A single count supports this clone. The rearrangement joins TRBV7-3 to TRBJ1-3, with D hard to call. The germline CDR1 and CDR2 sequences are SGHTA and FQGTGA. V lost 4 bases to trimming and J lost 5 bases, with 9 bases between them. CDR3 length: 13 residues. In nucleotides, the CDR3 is TGTGCCAGCAGCTCCGGGGTCAGAAACACCATATATTTT. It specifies CASSSGVRNTIYF.

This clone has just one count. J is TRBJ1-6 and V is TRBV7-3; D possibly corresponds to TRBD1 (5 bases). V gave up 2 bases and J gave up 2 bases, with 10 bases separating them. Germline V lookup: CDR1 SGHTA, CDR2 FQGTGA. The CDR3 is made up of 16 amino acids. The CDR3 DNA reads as TGTGCCAGCAGCTTACAGGGAACCCCCTATAATTCACCCCTCCACTTT. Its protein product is CASSLQGTPYNSPLHF.

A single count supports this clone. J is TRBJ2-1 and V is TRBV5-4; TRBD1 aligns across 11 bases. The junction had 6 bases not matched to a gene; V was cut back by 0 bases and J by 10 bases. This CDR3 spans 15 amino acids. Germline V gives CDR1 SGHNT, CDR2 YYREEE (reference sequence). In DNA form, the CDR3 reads TGTGCCAGCAGCTTGGCCGGGACAGGGGGAGGGGAGCAGTTCTTC. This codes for CASSLAGTGGGEQFF.

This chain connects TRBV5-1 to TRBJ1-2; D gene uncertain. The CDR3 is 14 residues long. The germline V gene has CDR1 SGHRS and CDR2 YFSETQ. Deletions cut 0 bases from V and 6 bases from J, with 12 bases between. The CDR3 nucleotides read TGCGCCAGCAGCTTGGCCAGCGATTTGGATGGCTACACCTTC. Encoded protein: CASSLASDLDGYTF.

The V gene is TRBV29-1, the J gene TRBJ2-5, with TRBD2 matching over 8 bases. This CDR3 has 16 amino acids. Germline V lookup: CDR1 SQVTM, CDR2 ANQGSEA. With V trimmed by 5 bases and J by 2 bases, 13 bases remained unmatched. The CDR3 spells CSVSRGGGRRQETQYF. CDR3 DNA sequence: TGCAGCGTTTCCCGCGGCGGGGGGCGCAGGCAAGAGACCCAGTACTTC. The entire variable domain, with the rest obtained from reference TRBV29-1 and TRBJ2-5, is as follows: SAVISQKPSRDICQRGTSLTIQCQVDSQVTMMFWYRQQPGQSLTLIATANQGSEATYESGFVIDKFPISRPNLTFSTLTVSNMSPEDSSIYLCSVSRGGGRRQETQYFGPGTRLLVL.

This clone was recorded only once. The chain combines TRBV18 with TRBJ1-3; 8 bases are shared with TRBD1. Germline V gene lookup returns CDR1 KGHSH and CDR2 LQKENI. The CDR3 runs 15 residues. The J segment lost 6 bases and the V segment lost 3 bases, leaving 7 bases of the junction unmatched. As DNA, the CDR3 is TGTGCCAGCTCACCCCAGGGGGCGCGTCTAAACACCATATATTTT. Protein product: CASSPQGARLNTIYF.

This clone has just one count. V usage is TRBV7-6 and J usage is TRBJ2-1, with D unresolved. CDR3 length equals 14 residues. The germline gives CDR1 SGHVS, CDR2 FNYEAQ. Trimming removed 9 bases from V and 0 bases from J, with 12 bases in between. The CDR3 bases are TGTGCCAGTAGTAGATTAAGCTCCTACAATGAGCAGTTCTTC. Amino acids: CASSRLSSYNEQFF.

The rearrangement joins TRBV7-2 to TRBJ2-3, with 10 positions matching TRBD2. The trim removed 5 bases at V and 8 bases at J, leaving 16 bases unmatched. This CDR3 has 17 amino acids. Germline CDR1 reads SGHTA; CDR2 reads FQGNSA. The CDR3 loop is CASSLASGGANRLTQYF. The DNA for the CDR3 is TGTGCCAGCAGCCTCGCAAGCGGGGGGGCCAATCGGCTTACGCAGTATTTT. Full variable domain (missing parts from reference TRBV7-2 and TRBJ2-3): GAGVSQSPSNKVTEKGKDVELRCDPISGHTALYWYRQSLGQGLEFLIYFQGNSAPDKSGLPSDRFSAERTGGSVSTLTIQRTQQEDSAVYLCASSLASGGANRLTQYFGPGTRLTVL.